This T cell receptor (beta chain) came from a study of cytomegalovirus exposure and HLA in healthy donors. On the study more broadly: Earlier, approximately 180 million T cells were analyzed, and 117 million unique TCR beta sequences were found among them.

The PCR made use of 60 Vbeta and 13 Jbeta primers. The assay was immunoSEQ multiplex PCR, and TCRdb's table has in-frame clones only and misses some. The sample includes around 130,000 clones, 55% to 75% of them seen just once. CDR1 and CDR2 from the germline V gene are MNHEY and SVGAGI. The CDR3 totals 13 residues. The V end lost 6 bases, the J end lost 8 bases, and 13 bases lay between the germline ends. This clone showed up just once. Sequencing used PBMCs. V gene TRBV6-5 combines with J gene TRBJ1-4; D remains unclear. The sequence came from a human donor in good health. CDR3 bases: TGTGCCAGCAGGGGCGCGTCCGTGGAAAAACTGTTTTTT. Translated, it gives CASRGASVEKLFF.